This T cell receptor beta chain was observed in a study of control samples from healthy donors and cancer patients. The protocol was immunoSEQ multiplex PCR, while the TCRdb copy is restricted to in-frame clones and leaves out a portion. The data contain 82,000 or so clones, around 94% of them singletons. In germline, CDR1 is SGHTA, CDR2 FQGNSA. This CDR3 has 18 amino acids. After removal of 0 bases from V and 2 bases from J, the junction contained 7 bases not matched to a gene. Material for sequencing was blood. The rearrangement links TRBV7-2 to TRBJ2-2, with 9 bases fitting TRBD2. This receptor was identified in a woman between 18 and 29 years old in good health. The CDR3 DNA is TGTGCCAGCAGCTTAGCTTTAGCGGGAGTCTTAAACACCGGGGAGCTGTTTTTT. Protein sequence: CASSLALAGVLNTGELFF.